Below are 27 T cell receptor beta chains sequenced from a single sample in a study of B cell selection in AIRE deficiency. Produced via immunoSEQ multiplex PCR; TCRdb's table is partial and in-frame only. The sample consists of 21,000 or so clones, around 97% of them appearing once. Sorting defined conventional CD4 T cells as CD4+CD127+. The material sequenced was conventional CD4+ T cells sorted from PBMCs. These receptors were obtained from a human donor with AIRE deficiency.

The J gene is TRBJ1-6, the V gene TRBV19; no clear D. Per germline, CDR1 LNHDA and CDR2 SQIVND (reference sequence). The CDR3 is 12 amino acids. Trimming removed 5 bases from V and 10 bases from J, with 9 bases in between. CDR3 amino acids: CASSLGISPLHF. The CDR3 DNA follows: TGTGCCAGTAGTCTAGGCATCTCACCCCTCCACTTT. Full variable domain (outside the CDR3, taken from reference TRBV19 and TRBJ1-6): DGGITQSPKYLFRKEGQNVTLSCEQNLNHDAMYWYRQDPGQGLRLIYYSQIVNDFQKGDIAEGYSVSREKKESFPLTVTSAQKNPTAFYLCASSLGISPLHFGNGTRLTVT.

V and J are TRBV11-3 and TRBJ2-5, with D unclear. This CDR3 spans 16 amino acids. V shed 1 base and J shed 1 base, with 13 bases lying between them. The V gene's germline CDR1 is SGHNT and CDR2 YENEEA. DNA for the CDR3: TGTGCCAGCAGCTTAGGGGCTAGGACCCCCCAAGAGACCCAGTACTTC. It translates to CASSLGARTPQETQYF.

CDR3 nucleotide sequence: TGTGCCAGCTCATTGGGACGCTCTGGGAATCAGCCCCAGCATTTT. It specifies CASSLGRSGNQPQHF. The chain couples TRBV6-1 to TRBJ1-5; perhaps TRBD1 as D (5 bases). Germline CDR1 and CDR2: MNHNS and SASEGT. The germline V and J ends were trimmed by 8 bases and 4 bases, with 18 bases remaining between them. CDR3 length: 15 amino acids.

The chain carries TRBV19 and TRBJ1-3; tentative D call: TRBD1 (5 bases). The V gene lost 4 bases and the J gene lost 0 bases, with 16 bases spanning the gap. The CDR3 has 17 amino acids. Germline V lookup: CDR1 LNHDA, CDR2 SQIVND (reference sequence). The CDR3 here is CASSTASGIFSGNTIYF. CDR3 DNA sequence: TGTGCCAGTAGTACCGCCTCAGGGATCTTCTCTGGAAACACCATATATTTT.

The chain uses TRBV28 and TRBJ1-5, with TRBD1 identical over 7 bases. CDR3 length: 14 residues. After removal of 8 bases from V and 0 bases from J, the junction contained 4 bases not matched to a gene. Looked up from germline, CDR1 is MDHEN and CDR2 is SYDVKM. As DNA, the CDR3 is TGTGCCAGCCGTCGACAGGGTAGCAATCAGCCCCAGCATTTT. This sequence encodes CASRRQGSNQPQHF.

CDR3 protein: CASSLKHSTDTQYF. The DNA of the CDR3 is TGTGCCAGCAGCCTAAAGCATAGCACAGATACGCAGTATTTT. The gene calls are TRBV9 and TRBJ2-3; D gene unclear. The CDR3 has 14 residues. Trimming took off 4 bases at V and 0 bases at J, with 9 bases between the two ends. Germline V gene sequence: CDR1 SGDLS, CDR2 YYNGEE.

In this sample, this clone turned up once. V usage is TRBV4-2 and J usage is TRBJ1-1, with D perhaps TRBD1 (6 bases). V shed 4 bases and J shed 0 bases, with 12 bases lying between them. Germline loops: CDR1 LGHNA, CDR2 YNFKEQ. The CDR3 is 15 amino acids. This chain's CDR3 is CASSLNRAMNTEAFF. CDR3 nucleotides: TGTGCCAGCAGCCTTAACAGGGCCATGAACACTGAAGCTTTCTTT.

The chain is built from TRBV7-2 and TRBJ2-7; D is unresolved. The V end was cut by 2 bases, the J end by 2 bases, with 10 bases between. The CDR3 spans 14 residues. Germline V gene lookup returns CDR1 SGHTA and CDR2 FQGNSA. The CDR3 nucleotides read TGTGCCAGCAGCTTAACGTACGGAACCTACGAGCAGTACTTC. Translation: CASSLTYGTYEQYF.

CDR3: CASSGRTGRTDTQYF. The CDR3 DNA is TGTGCCAGCAGCGGGCGGACAGGGCGCACAGATACGCAGTATTTT. The chain links TRBV7-9 to TRBJ2-3; 8 bases align to TRBD1. The CDR3 runs to 15 residues. Looked up from germline, CDR1 is SEHNR and CDR2 is FQNEAQ (reference sequence). The J segment lost 1 base and the V segment lost 5 bases, leaving 5 bases of the junction unmatched.

This chain uses TRBV7-6 with TRBJ2-5; D uncertain. CDR3 length: 14 residues. Trimming took 1 base from V and 5 from J, leaving 11 bases between them. Germline V gene lookup returns CDR1 SGHVS and CDR2 FNYEAQ. The CDR3 loop reads CASSLDPRRETQYF. The CDR3 nucleotides are TGTGCCAGCAGCTTAGATCCTCGACGGGAGACCCAGTACTTC.

The genes are TRBV4-1 and TRBJ2-3; 8 nucleotides line up with TRBD2. CDR3 size: 13 residues. Germline CDR1 MGHRA, CDR2 YSYEKL. J was trimmed by 4 bases and V by 3 bases; bases with no gene match: 0. CDR3 in DNA: TGCGCCAGCAGCCAGGGACTAGCAGATACGCAGTATTTT. It specifies CASSQGLADTQYF.

This chain connects TRBV28 to TRBJ2-1; 7 nucleotides agree with TRBD2. Germline V gene sequence: CDR1 MDHEN, CDR2 SYDVKM. CDR3 length equals 16 residues. V shed 6 bases, J shed 3 bases, and the junction held 11 bases outside the gene matches. Here the CDR3 DNA reads TGTGCCAGCAGCCCCCGCTGGCGGGGGAGCTACAATGAGCAGTTCTTC. Translating gives CASSPRWRGSYNEQFF. The entire variable domain, with the rest obtained from reference TRBV28 and TRBJ2-1, is as follows: DVKVTQSSRYLVKRTGEKVFLECVQDMDHENMFWYRQDPGLGLRLIYFSYDVKMKEKGDIPEGYSVSREKKERFSLILESASTNQTSMYLCASSPRWRGSYNEQFFGPGTRLTVL.

This clone was found once. The V call is TRBV15, the J call TRBJ1-5; TRBD1 matches 7 bases. Germline loops: CDR1 LNHNV, CDR2 YYDKDF (reference sequence). V lost 0 bases to trimming and J lost 2 bases; unmatched junction nucleotides: 10. This CDR3 has 18 amino acids. The CDR3 DNA follows: TGTGCCACCAGCAGAGATCTGCGACAGGGCAGTGGCAATCAGCCCCAGCATTTT. Its translation: CATSRDLRQGSGNQPQHF.

The chain links TRBV7-9 to TRBJ1-1; maybe TRBD1 (5 bases). Looked up from germline, CDR1 is SEHNR and CDR2 is FQNEAQ (reference sequence). V lost 4 bases, J lost 3 bases, and 9 bases lay in between. The CDR3 loop spans 13 amino acids. The CDR3 region has the DNA TGTGCCAGCAGCTGGACGGGGGACACTGAAGCTTTCTTT. Its protein is CASSWTGDTEAFF.

In nucleotides, the CDR3 is TGTGCCAGCAGCTTAGCGTGGACTAGCGGGAGCTACGAGCAGTACTTC. Translation gives CASSLAWTSGSYEQYF. The rearrangement links TRBV7-8 to TRBJ2-7; 13 bases agree with TRBD2. The germline gives CDR1 SGHVS, CDR2 FQNEAQ. The CDR3 is 16 amino acids. Trimming took 0 bases from V and 3 from J; bases not matched to a gene: 2.

This clone was detected only once. The genes are TRBV10-3 and TRBJ2-3; D not resolved. V lost 2 bases to trimming and J lost 1 base, with 13 bases between them. Germline CDR1 ENHRY, CDR2 SYGVKD. The CDR3 runs 16 residues. The CDR3 sequence: CAISEGPKRGTDTQYF. CDR3 in DNA: TGTGCCATCAGTGAGGGTCCGAAAAGGGGCACAGATACGCAGTATTTT.

The chain recombines TRBV29-1 with TRBJ1-1, with D tentatively TRBD1 (5 bases). This CDR3 spans 15 amino acids. The V end lost 0 bases, the J end lost 2 bases, and 13 bases lay between the germline ends. Germline V gene data show CDR1 as SQVTM and CDR2 as ANQGSEA. The CDR3 bases are TGCAGCGTTGAAGAAGGGACCCTTTTTAACACTGAAGCTTTCTTT. Translated, it gives CSVEEGTLFNTEAFF.

This chain uses TRBV28 with TRBJ1-2, with 7 bases matching TRBD1. The trim removed 2 bases at V and 6 bases at J, leaving 9 bases unmatched. The germline V gene encodes CDR1 MDHEN and CDR2 SYDVKM. The CDR3 length is 15 residues. CDR3 region: CASSLTGAPVNGYTF. DNA of the CDR3: TGTGCCAGCAGTTTAACAGGGGCGCCGGTTAATGGCTACACCTTC.

The gene calls are TRBV5-1 and TRBJ2-1; D is unclear. The CDR3 contains 15 residues. Germline CDR1 reads SGHRS; CDR2 reads YFSETQ. Trimming took off 2 bases at V and 3 bases at J, with 12 bases between the two ends. The DNA for the CDR3 is TGCGCCAGCAGCTTCGAGACCTCCTTCTACAATGAGCAGTTCTTC. Its protein is CASSFETSFYNEQFF.

CDR3 bases: TGTGCCAGCAGTTACATCTCAGGGGAGACCCAGTACTTC. Encoded protein: CASSYISGETQYF. The rearrangement joins TRBV6-5 to TRBJ2-5, with a weak D call TRBD1 (5 bases). Trimming left V 2 bases short and J 5 bases short, with 9 bases between. The CDR3 has 13 residues. CDR1 and CDR2 from the germline V gene are MNHEY and SVGAGI.

The rearrangement uses TRBV7-2 and TRBJ1-5; no definite D call. The CDR3 runs 15 residues. Germline-derived CDR1 and CDR2 are SGHTA and FQGNSA. Trimming pared 2 bases from V and 5 bases from J, leaving 13 bases between. CDR3 region: CASSLFSPPDQPQHF. CDR3 in DNA: TGTGCCAGCAGCTTATTTAGCCCACCGGATCAGCCCCAGCATTTT.

The rearrangement joins TRBV7-9 to TRBJ2-1; 8 bases map to TRBD1. The CDR3 runs to 15 residues. V shed 5 bases and J 5 bases; nucleotides not matched to a gene: 8. CDR1 is SEHNR and CDR2 is FQNEAQ in the germline V gene (reference sequence). CDR3 sequence (DNA): TGTGCCAGCAGCCCCGCTCTGGACAGGGACAATGAGCAGTTCTTC. Protein sequence: CASSPALDRDNEQFF.

V gene TRBV28 combines with J gene TRBJ2-7; D uncertain. The CDR3 has 11 residues. Germline V CDR1 and CDR2: MDHEN, SYDVKM. Trimming cost V 5 bases and J 2 bases, with 4 bases left between them. CDR3 residues: CASSLTYEQYF. The CDR3 coding sequence is TGTGCCAGCAGTCTCACCTACGAGCAGTACTTC.

The gene calls are TRBV9 and TRBJ2-1; 10 bases are shared with TRBD2. With 3 bases clipped from V and 11 bases from J, the junction kept 17 bases outside the gene matches. The CDR3 is 17 residues long. CDR1 is SGDLS and CDR2 is YYNGEE in the germline V gene. The DNA of the CDR3 is TGTGCCAGCAGCGCTCATAGCCGGCTAGCGGGAGCCGGTCAGCAGTTCTTC. Translating it yields CASSAHSRLAGAGQQFF.

The gene calls are TRBV5-4 and TRBJ1-2; 9 bases fit TRBD1. Losses at the gene ends were 4 bases for V and 4 bases for J; bases not matched to a gene: 11. The germline CDR1 and CDR2 sequences are SGHNT and YYREEE (reference sequence). The CDR3 length is 16 residues. The CDR3 DNA is TGTGCCAGCAGCCAACAGAGGGGACAGGGTATCTATGGCTACACCTTC. It codes for CASSQQRGQGIYGYTF.

V is TRBV5-4 and J is TRBJ1-2; maybe TRBD1 (6 bases). The germline CDR1 and CDR2 sequences are SGHNT and YYREEE (reference sequence). V was trimmed by 0 bases and J by 0 bases, leaving 18 bases between them. CDR3 length equals 18 residues. The chain's CDR3 is CASSLGRGQLLANYGYTF. The CDR3 DNA is TGTGCCAGCAGCTTGGGGAGGGGACAACTGTTAGCTAACTATGGCTACACCTTC.

V is TRBV13 and J is TRBJ2-7; possibly TRBD1 for D (6 bases). The CDR3 has 14 residues. Deletions cut 5 bases from V and 5 bases from J, with 16 bases between. The germline V gene encodes CDR1 PRHDT and CDR2 FYEKMQ (reference sequence). CDR3 loop: CASSTKQGSDEQYF. CDR3 DNA: TGTGCCAGCAGCACCAAACAGGGAAGCGACGAGCAGTACTTC.